The source of this TCR beta chain is a study of blood T cell repertoires in COVID-19. Background on the study: COVID-19 samples collected from the United States, Italy and Spain covered acute and convalescent phases. The cDNA or gDNA used as material had been derived from T cells, B-cell-depleted T cells, or PBMCs.

Trimming cost V 1 base and J 2 bases, with 12 bases left between them. Germline loops: CDR1 MNHNS, CDR2 SASEGT. The CDR3 totals 16 residues. Under the authors' procedure: How many nucleated cells were present was estimated from reference gene primer amplification. Libraries were prepared by immunoSEQ multiplex PCR; TCRdb keeps only in-frame clonotypes and omits some of them. That table gives V, J and clone size, and the DNA gave D and trimming. Here the sample spans about 120,000 clones, 85% to 90% being singletons. This sequence was found in a man between 65 and 85 years old with active or convalescent COVID-19. Source material: peripheral blood. The rearrangement joins TRBV6-1 to TRBJ2-1; a possible D gene is TRBD1 (6 bases). The CDR3 loop reads CASSEGYREPYNEQFF. The CDR3 DNA reads as TGTGCCAGCAGTGAAGGTTACAGGGAGCCCTACAATGAGCAGTTCTTC.